Listed below are T cell receptor beta chains from one sample, sequenced in a study of T-cell memory formation after mild COVID-19. MiXCR, applied by TCRdb to the 5' RACE reads, yields one record per CDR3 protein. The sample comprises hundreds of thousands of distinct CDR3 sequences, roughly 15% of which are singletons, and around a fifth rests with the top ten. The specimen was PBMCs or a T cell subset sorted from them (not recorded which). The receptor source for this set is a man younger than 35 who had mild COVID-19 (a few samples of this study predate the infection). Cell type and time point are not known. CDR3s include the opening cysteine and the closing phenylalanine or tryptophan. Fields, in order: clone size, D gene, J gene, V gene, CDR3 protein, CDR3 DNA. The D gene is left open where the match is weak. Size is stated for part of the rows, as once, few or many counts, or as a class when the clone is expanded.

clone_size: .
d_call: TRBD2
j_call: TRBJ2-7
v_call: TRBV18
cdr3_aa: CASSPALAGGPYEQYF
cdr3_nt: TGTGCCAGCTCACCAGCGCTAGCGGGGGGGCCCTACGAGCAGTACTTC

clone_size: .
d_call: TRBD1
j_call: TRBJ2-3
v_call: TRBV6-2/TRBV6-3
cdr3_aa: CASSYLDRESTDTQYF
cdr3_nt: TGTGCCAGCAGTTATCTTGACAGGGAAAGCACAGATACGCAGTATTTT

clone_size: .
d_call: .
j_call: TRBJ1-2
v_call: TRBV7-6
cdr3_aa: CASSPAQTASFYGYTF
cdr3_nt: TGTGCCAGCAGCCCAGCGCAGACGGCTTCATTCTATGGCTACACCTTC

clone_size: few
d_call: TRBD1
j_call: TRBJ2-3
v_call: TRBV7-9
cdr3_aa: CASSRPDRGGGTDTQYF
cdr3_nt: TGTGCCAGCAGCCGCCCAGACAGGGGCGGAGGCACAGATACGCAGTATTTT

clone_size: .
d_call: .
j_call: TRBJ2-3
v_call: TRBV5-1
cdr3_aa: CASRFSRPDTQYF
cdr3_nt: TGCGCCAGCAGATTCTCACGCCCCGATACGCAGTATTTT

clone_size: few
d_call: .
j_call: TRBJ2-3
v_call: TRBV4-1
cdr3_aa: CASSQGAARRSTDTQYF
cdr3_nt: TGCGCCAGCAGCCAAGGAGCTGCTCGTCGGAGCACAGATACGCAGTATTTT

clone_size: many
d_call: .
j_call: TRBJ2-3
v_call: TRBV6-5
cdr3_aa: CASSYAGGADTQYF
cdr3_nt: TGTGCCAGCAGTTACGCCGGGGGAGCAGATACGCAGTATTTT

clone_size: .
d_call: TRBD1
j_call: TRBJ2-3
v_call: TRBV24-1
cdr3_aa: CATSVGTGSTDTQYF
cdr3_nt: TGTGCCACCAGTGTCGGGACAGGGAGCACAGATACGCAGTATTTT

clone_size: .
d_call: .
j_call: TRBJ1-5
v_call: TRBV29-1
cdr3_aa: CSARTVPDQPQHF
cdr3_nt: TGCAGCGCCAGGACCGTCCCGGATCAGCCCCAGCATTTT

clone_size: many
d_call: .
j_call: TRBJ2-7
v_call: TRBV2
cdr3_aa: CASSARLEQYF
cdr3_nt: TGTGCCAGCAGTGCCCGGCTCGAGCAGTACTTC

clone_size: many
d_call: TRBD1
j_call: TRBJ1-1
v_call: TRBV4-3
cdr3_aa: CASSQEGQGFRGEAFF
cdr3_nt: TGCGCCAGCAGCCAAGAGGGACAGGGGTTTAGGGGTGAAGCTTTCTTT

clone_size: .
d_call: .
j_call: TRBJ1-6
v_call: TRBV5-1
cdr3_aa: CASSAVDANSPLHF
cdr3_nt: TGCGCCAGCAGCGCCGTAGACGCGAATTCACCCCTCCACTTT

clone_size: .
d_call: .
j_call: TRBJ2-3
v_call: TRBV6-2/TRBV6-3
cdr3_aa: CASSYPGEEYF
cdr3_nt: TGTGCCAGCAGTTACCCGGGGGAAGAGTATTTT

clone_size: many
d_call: TRBD2
j_call: TRBJ2-1
v_call: TRBV20-1
cdr3_aa: CSAKSGGPYNEQFF
cdr3_nt: TGCAGTGCTAAATCGGGGGGGCCCTACAATGAGCAGTTCTTC

clone_size: .
d_call: TRBD1
j_call: TRBJ1-2
v_call: TRBV7-2
cdr3_aa: CASSLAAVMAGGAYGYTF
cdr3_nt: TGTGCCAGCAGCTTAGCGGCCGTCATGGCAGGGGGTGCTTATGGCTACACCTTC

clone_size: many
d_call: .
j_call: TRBJ1-2
v_call: TRBV12-3/TRBV12-4
cdr3_aa: CASSLLRSSYGYTF
cdr3_nt: TGTGCCAGCAGTTTGCTCCGCAGCTCCTATGGCTACACCTTC

clone_size: many
d_call: .
j_call: TRBJ1-1
v_call: TRBV3-1
cdr3_aa: CASMKQGYTEAFF
cdr3_nt: TGTGCCAGCATGAAACAGGGTTACACTGAAGCTTTCTTT

clone_size: once
d_call: TRBD1
j_call: TRBJ2-5
v_call: TRBV12-3/TRBV12-4
cdr3_aa: CASSDRDRVETQYF
cdr3_nt: TGTGCCAGCAGTGATCGGGACAGGGTAGAGACCCAGTACTTC

clone_size: few
d_call: TRBD1
j_call: TRBJ1-6
v_call: TRBV6-5
cdr3_aa: CASSRTGTANSPLHF
cdr3_nt: TGTGCCAGCAGTCGTACCGGGACAGCTAATTCACCCCTCCACTTT

clone_size: few
d_call: .
j_call: TRBJ1-5
v_call: TRBV19
cdr3_aa: CASSPRARDQPQHF
cdr3_nt: TGTGCCAGTAGTCCGAGGGCGCGGGATCAGCCCCAGCATTTT

clone_size: many
d_call: .
j_call: TRBJ1-2
v_call: TRBV7-3
cdr3_aa: CASSLNENYGYTF
cdr3_nt: TGTGCCAGCAGCTTAAACGAGAACTATGGCTACACCTTC